These 16 T cell receptor beta chains originate from one sample sequenced in a study of shared clonotypes between healthy human individuals. Here immunoSEQ multiplex PCR was the method, and the copy in TCRdb shows in-frame clones only, minus some. The repertoire holds about 960,000 clones, with less than 85% as singletons. Sequencing used memory CD4+ T cells sorted from blood. Subset in this sample: CD45RA-negative fraction. The source is a man aged 18 to 29 in good health.

The chain joins TRBV28 to TRBJ1-1; 10 bases agree with TRBD1. Germline V gives CDR1 MDHEN, CDR2 SYDVKM. The CDR3 consists of 17 residues. The V and J ends lost 4 bases and 1 base, in that order; junction bases with no gene match: 9. The CDR3 nucleotides are TGTGCCAGCAGTTCTCCGGGACAGGGGATCAGGAACACTGAAGCTTTCTTT. Its protein is CASSSPGQGIRNTEAFF.

The V gene is TRBV18, the J gene TRBJ2-7; the D is unclear. Germline V gene lookup returns CDR1 KGHSH and CDR2 LQKENI. V lost 0 bases and J lost 2, with 8 bases in between. The CDR3 length is 14 residues. The CDR3 region is CASSPPAQTYEQYF. In DNA form, the CDR3 reads TGTGCCAGCTCACCACCGGCGCAGACCTACGAGCAGTACTTC.

The V and J genes are TRBV5-1 and TRBJ1-1; no definite D call. CDR1 and CDR2 (germline): SGHRS, YFSETQ. Trimming left V 2 bases short and J 7 bases short, with 9 bases between. This CDR3 has 12 amino acids. CDR3 sequence (DNA): TGCGCCAGCAGCTTTTCCGGGATTGAAGCTTTCTTT. Translating gives CASSFSGIEAFF.

Turning to this clone: Other DNA sequences from this sample encode an identical CDR3 as well. V is TRBV7-6 and J is TRBJ1-2; no clear D. The CDR3 covers 13 residues. The V and J ends lost 5 bases and 2 bases respectively, with 9 bases between them. Germline CDR1 reads SGHVS; CDR2 reads FNYEAQ. The DNA of the CDR3 is TGTGCCAGCAGCCCCACGGGGAACTATGGCTACACCTTC. Translating it yields CASSPTGNYGYTF.

This chain uses TRBV5-8 with TRBJ2-4; D is unclear. Trimming shortened V by 3 bases and J by 5 bases, and 15 bases separated the two germline ends. CDR3 length: 15 amino acids. Per germline, CDR1 SGHTS and CDR2 YDEGEE. The CDR3 DNA sequence: TGTGCCAGCAGCTGGGGTGAAGGGTTTCAAAACATTCAGTACTTC. The encoded protein is CASSWGEGFQNIQYF.

CDR3: CASSESPTNYGYTF. CDR3 nucleotides: TGCGCCAGCAGTGAGAGCCCCACTAACTATGGCTACACCTTC. The chain joins TRBV5-1 to TRBJ1-2; no clear D. Trimming took 5 bases from V and 0 from J, leaving 11 bases between them. CDR1 is SGHRS and CDR2 is YFSETQ in the germline V gene. This CDR3 is built from 14 residues.

The V and J genes are TRBV5-1 and TRBJ2-1, with 12 bases aligning to TRBD1. CDR3 length equals 16 residues. V trimming: 1 base; J trimming: 9 bases; junction bases outside the gene matches: 8. The germline CDR1 and CDR2 sequences are SGHRS and YFSETQ. DNA of the CDR3: TGCGCCAGCAGCTTGTTCGTTGGGACAGGGGGCATTGAGCAGTTCTTC. Translating gives CASSLFVGTGGIEQFF.

A note on this clone: The identical CDR3 is also encoded by other nucleotide sequences in the sample. The V and J genes are TRBV20-1 and TRBJ2-5; D remains unclear. Germline V gene sequence: CDR1 DFQATT, CDR2 SNEGSKA (reference sequence). The CDR3 is 10 residues long. The ends were cut back, 3 bases at V and 3 bases at J, with 2 bases in the middle. The CDR3 DNA reads TGCAGTGCTAGGAAAGAGACCCAGTACTTC. Translating gives CSARKETQYF.

The CDR3: CASREFRYEQYF. DNA for the CDR3: TGTGCCAGCAGGGAGTTCCGCTACGAGCAGTACTTC. The chain has TRBV6-6 and TRBJ2-7; D ambiguous. Germline V lookup: CDR1 MNHNY, CDR2 SVGAGI (reference sequence). The CDR3 runs 12 residues. The V end lost 6 bases, the J end lost 3 bases, and 9 bases lay between the germline ends.

This sequence joins TRBV7-9 and TRBJ2-5, with TRBD2 identical over 11 bases. This CDR3 comprises 15 residues. Germline CDR1 is SEHNR and CDR2 is FQNEAQ (reference sequence). The ends lost 0 bases at V and 4 bases at J; junction bases unmatched: 1. The CDR3 here is CASSLASGGAETQYF. DNA for the CDR3: TGTGCCAGCAGCTTAGCTAGCGGGGGGGCAGAGACCCAGTACTTC.

V is TRBV29-1 and J is TRBJ1-2; D ambiguous. Per the germline V gene, CDR1 is SQVTM and CDR2 is ANQGSEA. V lost 6 bases and J lost 3, with 11 bases in between. The CDR3 spans 12 residues. The CDR3 spells CSVADGYYGYTF. The CDR3 bases are TGCAGCGTCGCTGACGGCTACTATGGCTACACCTTC.

V gene TRBV6-1 combines with J gene TRBJ1-2; possible D gene TRBD1, 5 bases. V lost 7 bases and J lost 7, with 22 bases in between. Germline CDR1 is MNHNS and CDR2 is SASEGT. This CDR3 has 15 amino acids. In DNA, the CDR3 is TGTGCCAGCATTATCCACCATGGGGGGATTGGTGGCTACACCTTC. It codes for CASIIHHGGIGGYTF.

For the CDR3, the DNA is TGTGCCAGCAGTGACAGGCCCTCGGAGCCCCAGCATTTT. It encodes CASSDRPSEPQHF. The chain links TRBV2 to TRBJ1-5; D ambiguous. The CDR3 consists of 13 residues. Germline V gene sequence: CDR1 SNHLY, CDR2 FYNNEI. Between the trimmed V and J ends, which lost 3 bases and 8 bases, there was a span of 11 bases.

The chain couples TRBV5-4 to TRBJ1-1; D not resolved. V was cut by 3 bases and J by 2 bases, with 8 bases left in between. The CDR3 loop spans 13 amino acids. Per the germline V gene, CDR1 is SGHNT and CDR2 is YYREEE (reference sequence). CDR3 region: CASSSPTNTEAFF. In DNA form, the CDR3 reads TGTGCCAGCAGCTCTCCGACAAACACTGAAGCTTTCTTT.

Comment on this clone: Other DNA sequences from this sample encode an identical CDR3 as well. CDR3 sequence reads: CASSRGNEKLFF. CDR3 sequence (DNA): TGCGCCAGCAGCCGGGGGAATGAAAAACTGTTTTTT. This chain joins TRBV5-1 and TRBJ1-4; a weak D match, TRBD1 (5 bases). The germline V and J ends were trimmed by 4 bases and 5 bases, with 6 bases remaining between them. The CDR3 length is 12 residues. Germline CDR1 is SGHRS and CDR2 is YFSETQ.

This chain joins TRBV18 and TRBJ2-7, with 8 bases aligning to TRBD1. CDR1 KGHSH and CDR2 LQKENI come from the germline V gene. J gave up 4 bases and V 3 bases, and 11 bases lay outside the gene matches. The CDR3 has 16 residues. CDR3: CASSPYTAGTGYEQYF. In DNA form, the CDR3 reads TGTGCCAGCTCACCTTACACGGCCGGGACAGGATACGAGCAGTACTTC.